The rows below give T cell receptor beta chains drawn from one sample of a study of cytomegalovirus exposure and HLA in healthy donors. Profiling relied on immunoSEQ multiplex PCR, and the TCRdb table lists in-frame clones only, not all of them. This sample has fewer than 95,000 clones, with roughly 79% found just once. The sample taken for sequencing was PBMCs. The receptors shown here come from a man aged 25-40 years in good health and CMV-seronegative. The CDR3 runs from the conserved cysteine through the conserved F or W. Each record gives: V gene, J gene, clone size, D gene, CDR3 protein, CDR3 DNA. A D gene is named only where the DNA matches it firmly. Some rows have no size entry. The others give once, few or many, or a class for an expanded clone.

v_call: TRBV27; j_call: TRBJ2-2; clone_size: once; d_call: .; cdr3_aa: CASSLQGTGELFF; cdr3_nt: TGTGCCAGCAGTTTACAGGGGACCGGGGAGCTGTTTTTT
v_call: TRBV6-1; j_call: TRBJ1-2; clone_size: few; d_call: .; cdr3_aa: CASSVRTDLDYGYTF; cdr3_nt: TGTGCCAGCAGTGTACGGACAGATTTAGACTATGGCTACACCTTC
v_call: TRBV7-9; j_call: TRBJ1-5; clone_size: .; d_call: .; cdr3_aa: CSSSLGGDSNQPQHF; cdr3_nt: TGTTCCAGCAGCTTAGGAGGAGATAGCAATCAGCCCCAGCATTTT
v_call: TRBV5-1; j_call: TRBJ1-4; clone_size: few; d_call: .; cdr3_aa: CASSRTPEEKLFF; cdr3_nt: TGCGCCAGCAGCCGGACTCCCGAAGAAAAACTGTTTTTT
v_call: TRBV6-1; j_call: TRBJ2-7; clone_size: .; d_call: TRBD1; cdr3_aa: CASSLQGVGIYEQYF; cdr3_nt: TGTGCCAGCAGTCTACAGGGGGTAGGGATCTACGAGCAGTACTTC
v_call: TRBV27; j_call: TRBJ1-2; clone_size: .; d_call: .; cdr3_aa: CASSLSGIYGYTF; cdr3_nt: TGTGCCAGCAGTTTATCCGGGATCTATGGCTACACCTTC
v_call: TRBV5-8; j_call: TRBJ2-6; clone_size: .; d_call: .; cdr3_aa: CASIHRDGANVLTF; cdr3_nt: TGTGCCAGCATCCACAGGGACGGGGCCAACGTCCTGACTTTC
v_call: TRBV13; j_call: TRBJ2-3; clone_size: .; d_call: TRBD2; cdr3_aa: CASSLIRLAGRTDTQYF; cdr3_nt: TGTGCCAGCAGCTTAATCCGACTAGCGGGGCGCACAGATACGCAGTATTTT
v_call: TRBV7-9; j_call: TRBJ1-1; clone_size: .; d_call: TRBD1; cdr3_aa: CASTSRTGLTNTEAFF; cdr3_nt: TGTGCCAGCACTTCCCGGACAGGGCTCACGAACACTGAAGCTTTCTTT
v_call: TRBV10-3; j_call: TRBJ1-1; clone_size: .; d_call: .; cdr3_aa: CAISGRGSANWGNTEAFF; cdr3_nt: TGTGCCATCAGTGGAAGGGGTTCGGCAAATTGGGGGAACACTGAAGCTTTCTTT
v_call: TRBV7-3; j_call: TRBJ2-7; clone_size: .; d_call: .; cdr3_aa: CASSQAAGDSYEQYF; cdr3_nt: TGTGCCAGCAGCCAAGCAGCAGGGGACTCCTACGAGCAGTACTTC
v_call: TRBV5-8; j_call: TRBJ2-2; clone_size: .; d_call: TRBD1; cdr3_aa: CASSSPGQGARTGELFF; cdr3_nt: TGTGCCAGCAGCTCACCAGGTCAGGGGGCGCGGACCGGGGAGCTGTTTTTT
v_call: TRBV4-3; j_call: TRBJ2-3; clone_size: .; d_call: TRBD2; cdr3_aa: CASSPRVAGGIGTDTQYF; cdr3_nt: TGCGCCAGCAGCCCCAGGGTAGCGGGGGGGATTGGAACGGATACGCAGTATTTT
v_call: TRBV4-1; j_call: TRBJ2-1; clone_size: .; d_call: TRBD2; cdr3_aa: CASSPNGVAGPSYNEQFF; cdr3_nt: TGCGCCAGCAGCCCCAATGGGGTAGCGGGACCCTCCTACAATGAGCAGTTCTTC
v_call: TRBV18; j_call: TRBJ1-6; clone_size: .; d_call: .; cdr3_aa: CASSYRENSPLHF; cdr3_nt: TGTGCCAGCTCATACAGGGAGAATTCACCCCTCCACTTT
v_call: TRBV2; j_call: TRBJ1-5; clone_size: .; d_call: .; cdr3_aa: CASSDASSNQPQHF; cdr3_nt: TGTGCCAGCAGTGACGCGTCAAGTAATCAGCCCCAGCATTTT
v_call: TRBV4-1; j_call: TRBJ2-2; clone_size: .; d_call: .; cdr3_aa: CASSHVTSRTGELFF; cdr3_nt: TGCGCCAGCAGCCACGTTACTAGCCGAACCGGGGAGCTGTTTTTT
v_call: TRBV11-2; j_call: TRBJ2-3; clone_size: .; d_call: TRBD2; cdr3_aa: CASSYGTSGRDGSDTQYF; cdr3_nt: TGTGCCAGCAGCTATGGGACTAGCGGGAGGGATGGCTCAGATACGCAGTATTTT
v_call: TRBV27; j_call: TRBJ1-6; clone_size: few; d_call: .; cdr3_aa: CASSGRDPGRSPLHF; cdr3_nt: TGTGCCAGCAGTGGGCGGGACCCGGGCAGGTCACCCCTCCACTTT
v_call: TRBV29-1; j_call: TRBJ1-2; clone_size: once; d_call: .; cdr3_aa: CSVVTGFNYGYTF; cdr3_nt: TGCAGCGTTGTTACAGGCTTTAACTATGGCTACACCTTC
v_call: TRBV6-1; j_call: TRBJ1-4; clone_size: .; d_call: .; cdr3_aa: CASSELTGKPEKLFF; cdr3_nt: TGTGCCAGCAGTGAACTTACAGGGAAGCCTGAAAAACTGTTTTTT
v_call: TRBV29-1; j_call: TRBJ2-7; clone_size: .; d_call: TRBD1; cdr3_aa: CSVEGAGGTYEQYF; cdr3_nt: TGCAGCGTTGAAGGGGCAGGGGGAACCTACGAGCAGTACTTC
v_call: TRBV27; j_call: TRBJ1-1; clone_size: many; d_call: .; cdr3_aa: CASSPTVNTEAFF; cdr3_nt: TGTGCCAGCAGTCCGACAGTAAACACTGAAGCTTTCTTT
v_call: TRBV5-1; j_call: TRBJ1-1; clone_size: .; d_call: .; cdr3_aa: CASSFTVTVNTEAFF; cdr3_nt: TGCGCCAGCAGCTTTACAGTGACAGTGAACACTGAAGCTTTCTTT
v_call: TRBV19; j_call: TRBJ1-3; clone_size: .; d_call: TRBD1; cdr3_aa: CASSIPGQGSGNTIYF; cdr3_nt: TGTGCCAGTAGTATACCGGGACAGGGGTCCGGAAACACCATATATTTT
v_call: TRBV5-1; j_call: TRBJ2-1; clone_size: .; d_call: TRBD2; cdr3_aa: CASSGSSGGALMANEQFF; cdr3_nt: TGCGCCAGCAGCGGGTCTAGCGGGGGGGCCTTGATGGCGAATGAGCAGTTCTTC
v_call: TRBV18; j_call: TRBJ1-1; clone_size: .; d_call: .; cdr3_aa: CASSSDRMNTEAFF; cdr3_nt: TGTGCCAGCTCATCCGACAGAATGAACACTGAAGCTTTCTTT
v_call: TRBV11-2; j_call: TRBJ1-1; clone_size: once; d_call: .; cdr3_aa: CASSLPRLQENTEAFF; cdr3_nt: TGTGCCAGCAGCTTACCCCGTCTACAGGAGAACACTGAAGCTTTCTTT
v_call: TRBV5-4; j_call: TRBJ2-2; clone_size: .; d_call: .; cdr3_aa: CASSPDYVTGELFF; cdr3_nt: TGTGCCAGCAGCCCGGACTACGTCACCGGGGAGCTGTTTTTT
v_call: TRBV5-1; j_call: TRBJ1-1; clone_size: few; d_call: .; cdr3_aa: CASSLTGINTEAFF; cdr3_nt: TGCGCCAGCAGCTTGACCGGGATCAACACTGAAGCTTTCTTT
v_call: TRBV11-3; j_call: TRBJ1-1; clone_size: .; d_call: .; cdr3_aa: CASGRGQNTEAFF; cdr3_nt: TGTGCCAGCGGGCGGGGGCAAAACACTGAAGCTTTCTTT
v_call: TRBV6-5; j_call: TRBJ1-1; clone_size: few; d_call: .; cdr3_aa: CASSYLGVNTEAFF; cdr3_nt: TGTGCCAGCAGTTATCTAGGGGTGAACACTGAAGCTTTCTTT
v_call: TRBV5-8; j_call: TRBJ1-2; clone_size: .; d_call: TRBD1; cdr3_aa: CASSLGVRQGSDGYTF; cdr3_nt: TGTGCCAGCAGCTTGGGGGTGCGACAGGGGAGCGATGGCTACACCTTC
v_call: TRBV6-6; j_call: TRBJ1-1; clone_size: .; d_call: TRBD1; cdr3_aa: CASAGSGTGTEAFF; cdr3_nt: TGTGCCAGCGCTGGGTCCGGGACAGGGACTGAAGCTTTCTTT
v_call: TRBV7-2; j_call: TRBJ1-5; clone_size: .; d_call: TRBD1; cdr3_aa: CASSLQGIRNQPQHF; cdr3_nt: TGTGCCAGCAGCCTACAGGGGATACGGAATCAGCCCCAGCATTTT
v_call: TRBV7-6; j_call: TRBJ1-4; clone_size: .; d_call: .; cdr3_aa: CASSLGVTDEKLFF; cdr3_nt: TGTGCCAGCAGCTTAGGCGTTACGGATGAAAAACTGTTTTTT
v_call: TRBV19; j_call: TRBJ2-5; clone_size: .; d_call: TRBD2; cdr3_aa: CASSRTSGSQETQYF; cdr3_nt: TGTGCCAGTAGTAGGACTAGCGGGAGTCAAGAGACCCAGTACTTC
v_call: TRBV12-5; j_call: TRBJ1-5; clone_size: few; d_call: .; cdr3_aa: CASGLVSGHSDYSNQPQHF; cdr3_nt: TGTGCTAGTGGTTTGGTATCGGGACACTCCGACTATAGCAATCAGCCCCAGCATTTT